A single sample is the source of the 17 T cell receptor beta chains below, sequenced in a study of blood T cell repertoires in COVID-19 (TCRdb year 2020). Receptor libraries were prepared by the immunoSEQ multiplex PCR assay. As stored in TCRdb, this immuneACCESS dataset retains in-frame rearrangements with V and J assigned. A fraction of the clones does not appear; measured against another copy, unresolved V genes explain less than half of the discrepancy, and the remainder lacks a known reason. Present in this sample are about 120,000 clones, around 82% of which were seen just once. The ten biggest clones cover 9% to 13% of the sample. The specimen was peripheral blood. All receptors derive from a human donor in a cohort sampled during active COVID-19.

V and J are TRBV4-3 and TRBJ2-1; 8 bases map to TRBD2. Trimming cost V 4 bases and J 0 bases; bases outside gene matches: 8. Germline values: CDR1 LGHNA, CDR2 YSLEER. This CDR3 is built from 17 residues. CDR3 DNA: TGCGCCAGCAGCCCCGATATCGGGGGGGGCTCCTACAATGAGCAGTTCTTC. Translating it yields CASSPDIGGGSYNEQFF.

This sequence joins TRBV2 and TRBJ1-5; 8 bases map to TRBD1. The CDR3 spans 13 residues. Germline V CDR1 and CDR2: SNHLY, FYNNEI. V lost 6 bases to trimming and J lost 6 bases; unmatched junction nucleotides: 4. CDR3 DNA sequence: TGTGCCAGCAGGGACAGGGAGGCTCAGCCCCAGCATTTT. Translated, it gives CASRDREAQPQHF. The complete variable domain, with remaining parts taken from reference TRBV2 and TRBJ1-5, reads EPEVTQTPSHQVTQMGQEVILRCVPISNHLYFYWYRQILGQKVEFLVSFYNNEISEKSEIFDDQFSVERPDGSNFTLKIRSTKLEDSAMYFCASRDREAQPQHFGDGTRLSIL.

This clone was seen only once. This chain uses TRBV18 with TRBJ2-7, with 7 bases fitting TRBD2. The CDR3 has 17 amino acids. Trimming cost V 1 base and J 1 base; bases outside gene matches: 10. From germline, CDR1 is KGHSH and CDR2 LQKENI. In nucleotides, the CDR3 is TGTGCCAGCTCACCACAGTGGGGAGCGGGGAATTCCTACGAGCAGTACTTC. Residues: CASSPQWGAGNSYEQYF.

The gene calls are TRBV29-1 and TRBJ1-4; D call uncertain. Trimming stripped 7 bases from V and 0 bases from J, with 6 bases between. In germline, CDR1 is SQVTM, CDR2 ANQGSEA. The CDR3 length is 12 residues. In DNA form, the CDR3 reads TGCAGCGGAGGAGCAACTAATGAAAAACTGTTTTTT. Protein: CSGGATNEKLFF.

The chain has TRBV6-5 and TRBJ1-6; D call uncertain. V lost 8 bases, J lost 9 bases, and 17 bases lay in between. The CDR3 contains 14 residues. Germline V gene lookup returns CDR1 MNHEY and CDR2 SVGAGI. The CDR3 here is CASYPTLSGSPLHF. In nucleotides, the CDR3 is TGTGCCAGCTACCCCACCCTGTCGGGTTCACCCCTCCACTTT.

This sequence joins TRBV19 and TRBJ1-2; 7 bases map to TRBD1. The CDR3 extends over 14 amino acids. Trimming took 6 bases from V and 2 from J; bases not matched to a gene: 6. In germline, CDR1 is LNHDA, CDR2 SQIVND (reference sequence). The CDR3: CASSPAGGNYGYTF. The CDR3 DNA is TGTGCCAGTAGCCCCGCAGGGGGAAACTATGGCTACACCTTC.

The rearrangement uses TRBV7-9 and TRBJ2-7, with no clear D. Germline assignment: CDR1 SEHNR and CDR2 FQNEAQ (reference sequence). V gave up 4 bases and J gave up 4 bases, with 8 bases separating them. This CDR3 region has 12 residues. CDR3 in DNA: TGTGCCAGCAGCTACAGCTATTACGAGCAGTACTTC. This gives the protein CASSYSYYEQYF. The full variable domain, rest sourced from reference TRBV7-9 and TRBJ2-7, is DTGVSQNPRHKITKRGQNVTFRCDPISEHNRLYWYRQTLGQGPEFLTYFQNEAQLEKSRLLSDRFSAERPKGSFSTLEIQRTEQGDSAMYLCASSYSYYEQYFGPGTRLTVT.

The gene calls are TRBV9 and TRBJ1-2, with TRBD1 matching over 9 bases. Germline values: CDR1 SGDLS, CDR2 YYNGEE. The J segment lost 2 bases and the V segment lost 0 bases, leaving 5 bases of the junction unmatched. The CDR3 is 16 residues long. CDR3 in amino acids: CASSVETGGSNYGYTF. The CDR3 DNA reads as TGTGCCAGCAGCGTAGAGACAGGGGGGTCGAACTATGGCTACACCTTC.

This sequence joins TRBV11-3 and TRBJ1-5; TRBD1 aligns across 8 bases. CDR1 SGHNT and CDR2 YENEEA come from the germline V gene. The junction had 6 bases not matched to a gene; V was cut back by 0 bases and J by 5 bases. There are 16 residues in the CDR3. CDR3: CASSLDRGRIDQPQHF. The CDR3, as DNA: TGTGCCAGCAGCTTAGACAGGGGGCGCATTGATCAGCCCCAGCATTTT.

The chain couples TRBV10-2 to TRBJ2-2; 7 nucleotides line up with TRBD2. Germline CDR1 and CDR2: WSHSY and SAAADI. The CDR3 has 14 amino acids. CDR3 nucleotides: TGCGCAATCCTCCCACGACTAGCTACCGGGGAGCTGTTTTTT. Its protein is CAILPRLATGELFF.

This chain uses TRBV7-2 with TRBJ1-5; 8 bases match TRBD1. This CDR3 region has 16 residues. CDR1 is SGHTA, CDR2 FQGNSA, per germline. After removal of 5 bases from V and 0 bases from J, the junction contained 6 bases not matched to a gene. Here the CDR3 DNA reads TGTGCCAGCAGCGTAGGGACAGGAGTTAGCAATCAGCCCCAGCATTTT. This gives the protein CASSVGTGVSNQPQHF.

This chain links TRBV25-1 with TRBJ2-7, with D perhaps TRBD1 (5 bases). CDR1 is MGHDK and CDR2 is SYGVNS in the germline V gene. CDR3 length: 13 amino acids. Trimming shortened V by 4 bases and J by 2 bases, and 9 bases separated the two germline ends. In nucleotides, the CDR3 is TGTGCCAGCAGTGTAGACAGCACCTACGAGCAGTACTTC. This codes for CASSVDSTYEQYF.

The chain couples TRBV28 to TRBJ2-1; 10 bases are shared with TRBD2. CDR3 length: 17 amino acids. V was clipped by 1 base and J by 4 bases; unmatched bases: 7. The germline V gene encodes CDR1 MDHEN and CDR2 SYDVKM. For the CDR3, the DNA is TGTGCCAGCAGTTTATTGGGGACTAGCGCGGTTTACAATGAGCAGTTCTTC. Its protein is CASSLLGTSAVYNEQFF. The whole variable domain, filled in from reference TRBV28 and TRBJ2-1, reads DVKVTQSSRYLVKRTGEKVFLECVQDMDHENMFWYRQDPGLGLRLIYFSYDVKMKEKGDIPEGYSVSREKKERFSLILESASTNQTSMYLCASSLLGTSAVYNEQFFGPGTRLTVL.

V is TRBV21-1 and J is TRBJ2-2; the table's TRBD2 call for D was not verified on the DNA. TRBV21-1 represents a pseudogene. The length of the CDR3 is 15 residues. CDR3 sequence (DNA): TGTGCCAGCAGCAAACTAGCGGGGGGGCCCGGGGAGCTGTTTTTT. Translating gives CASSKLAGGPGELFF.

The chain employs TRBV6-2 or TRBV6-3 and TRBJ2-7, with 10 positions matching TRBD2. CDR1 and CDR2 from the germline V gene are MNHEY and SVGEGT. The junction had 6 bases not matched to a gene; V was cut back by 2 bases and J by 2 bases. The CDR3 is made up of 16 amino acids. CDR3: CASSYGLTSGAYEQYF. CDR3 bases: TGTGCCAGCAGTTACGGGCTAACTAGCGGGGCCTACGAGCAGTACTTC.

V usage is TRBV6-6 and J usage is TRBJ1-5, with no clear D. CDR1 and CDR2 from the germline V gene are MNHNY and SVGAGI (reference sequence). The CDR3 runs 12 residues. Trimming removed 5 bases at V and 5 bases at J, with 7 bases between. Here the CDR3 reads CASSGIDQPQHF. CDR3 bases: TGTGCCAGCAGTGGCATTGATCAGCCCCAGCATTTT.

The genes are TRBV25-1 and TRBJ1-4; D gene ambiguous. CDR3 length: 18 residues. The V end lost 5 bases, the J end lost 0 bases, and 19 bases lay between the germline ends. The V gene's germline CDR1 is MGHDK and CDR2 SYGVNS. The CDR3 sequence: CASSPISGSPATNEKLFF. The CDR3 DNA is TGTGCCAGCAGTCCGATTTCCGGGTCCCCCGCAACTAATGAAAAACTGTTTTTT. The full variable domain, its missing parts supplied by reference TRBV25-1 and TRBJ1-4, is EADIYQTPRYLVIGTGKKITLECSQTMGHDKMYWYQQDPGMELHLIHYSYGVNSTEKGDLSSESTVSRIRTEHFPLTLESARPSHTSQYLCASSPISGSPATNEKLFFGSGTQLSVL.